Each of the 17 T cell receptor beta chains below was sequenced from the same sample in a study of tumor and adjacent non-tumor tissue in lung cancer. RNA was extracted from bulk tissue without any cell sorting. The normal lung tissue was taken more than 3 cm from the tumor edge. TCRbeta libraries were built with three rounds of nested PCR, modified from ARM-PCR. Each CDR3 protein gets one entry after TCRdb re-called the multiplex PCR reads with MiXCR. The profile covers 45,000 to 65,000 distinct CDR3 sequences, with 70% to 80% appearing a single time and roughly 25% taken by the ten largest. Input material: distant non-tumor lung tissue. All receptors come from a woman aged 55-75 years with non-small cell lung cancer.

Regarding this clonotype: An end of the junction does not agree with germline; a read error may underlie this. The chain employs TRBV11-2 and TRBJ2-3; D possibly corresponds to TRBD2 (7 bases). This CDR3 has 15 residues. Germline values: CDR1 SGHAT, CDR2 FQNNGV. The CDR3 sequence: CASSLWGGLGDTQYF. The CDR3 DNA sequence: TGTGCCAGCAGCTTATGGGGGGGCCTCGGAGATACACAGTATTTT.

This clonotype was recorded once. The germline gene is not matched at one end of the junction; a read error may be the cause. CDR3 DNA: TGCGCCAGCAGTGAACAGGGGGCCGGTGATACCCAGTATTTT. It specifies CASSEQGAGDTQYF. The chain employs TRBV10-1 and TRBJ2-3, with 9 bases identical to TRBD1. Germline V gene sequence: CDR1 WNHNN, CDR2 SYGVQD (reference sequence). This CDR3 has 14 amino acids.

V is TRBV11-2 and J is TRBJ2-7; 8 bases agree with TRBD1. Germline V lookup: CDR1 SGHAT, CDR2 FQNNGV. The CDR3 runs 15 residues. The CDR3 sequence: CDNSSVTGAFHEQYF. CDR3 DNA sequence: TGTGACAACAGCTCGGTGACAGGGGCCTTTCACGAGCAGTACTTC.

This clonotype counts as medium-sized. The rearrangement links TRBV6-5 to TRBJ2-3; 10 bases map to TRBD2. The CDR3 runs 19 residues. V trimming: 2 bases; J trimming: 0 bases; junction bases outside the gene matches: 11. The germline CDR1 and CDR2 sequences are MNHEY and SVGAGI. CDR3 sequence: CASSYTGSSGGSSTDTQYF. The CDR3 DNA is TGTGCCAGCAGTTACACGGGTTCTAGCGGGGGCTCTAGCACAGATACGCAGTATTTT.

This clonotype is deemed medium-sized. This sequence joins TRBV29-1 and TRBJ2-5; TRBD1 agrees at 8 bases. The V and J ends lost 4 bases and 6 bases, in that order; junction bases with no gene match: 4. The length of the CDR3 is 12 residues. Germline assignment: CDR1 SQVTM and CDR2 ANQGSEA. CDR3: CSVGTGKKTQYF. CDR3 DNA: TGCAGCGTTGGGACAGGGAAAAAGACCCAGTACTTC.

In the case of this clonotype: One junction end does not reproduce the germline sequence, and a read error may be involved. The chain carries TRBV29-1 and TRBJ1-5; D may be TRBD1 (5 bases). Per the germline V gene, CDR1 is SQVTM and CDR2 is ANQGSEA. The CDR3 totals 13 residues. CDR3 loop: CSVGLGIGQPQHF. CDR3 bases: TGTAGCGTGGGACTTGGGATCGGGCAGCCCCAGCATTTT.

This clonotype was found many times. V gene TRBV11-1 combines with J gene TRBJ2-4, with 7 bases aligning to TRBD2. Germline loops: CDR1 SGHAT, CDR2 FQDESV (reference sequence). V lost 5 bases to trimming and J lost 6 bases; unmatched junction nucleotides: 7. CDR3 length: 14 residues. The CDR3: CASSPRDYSNIQYF. CDR3 nucleotide sequence: TGTGCCAGCAGCCCTAGGGACTACTCAAACATTCAGTACTTC.

Points on this clonotype: The CDR3 ends on some other residue instead of the conserved phenylalanine or tryptophan, so this is likely a read error. Because the CDR3's place on the DNA is in doubt, the DNA is left out and the CDR3 is given as listed by TCRdb. The rearrangement joins TRBV11-2 to TRBJ1-1. The CDR3 spans 11 residues, counting both ends. Germline CDR1 reads SGHAT; CDR2 reads FQNNGV. The CDR3 region is CASSLVTEVSL.

Regarding this clonotype: Compared with germline, one end of the junction differs, possibly owing to a read error. V usage is TRBV29-1 and J usage is TRBJ2-3; perhaps TRBD2 as D (5 bases). The CDR3 covers 12 residues. Germline V gene sequence: CDR1 SQVTM, CDR2 ANQGSEA. The CDR3 DNA is TGCAACGCGACTACGTCGACCGATAGGCAGTATTTT. It is translated as CNATTSTDRQYF.

Concerning this clonotype: One junction end does not reproduce the germline sequence, and a read error may be involved. The chain links TRBV27 to TRBJ2-1, with a possible D match to TRBD1 (5 bases). CDR1 is MNHEY and CDR2 is SMNVEV in the germline V gene (reference sequence). The CDR3 is made up of 12 amino acids. The CDR3 nucleotides read TGTGCCAGCCAGATAGGGGTCAATAAGCAGTTCTTC. Translating it yields CASQIGVNKQFF.

To note about this clonotype: Relative to the germline gene, one junction end is altered; a read error may explain this. This rearrangement joins TRBV6-6 to TRBJ2-6; D call uncertain. The CDR3 runs 14 residues. Germline CDR1 is MNHNY and CDR2 is SVGAGI (reference sequence). The CDR3 sequence: CVSSYGPGANVLTF. The CDR3 DNA sequence: TGTGTCAGCAGTTATGGTCCTGGGGCCAACGTCCTGACTTTC.

As concerns this clonotype: It may be a read error: a sequence one base away is much more abundant. The rearrangement uses TRBV28 and TRBJ1-2; D remains unclear. The CDR3 runs to 13 residues. The germline CDR1 and CDR2 sequences are MDHEN and SYDVKM. For the CDR3, the DNA is TGTGTCACTTTGAACGGAGCTAACTATGGCTACACCTTC. This codes for CVTLNGANYGYTF.

By its share, this clonotype is medium-sized. This chain links TRBV11-2 with TRBJ2-1; 7 bases line up with TRBD1. J gave up 0 bases and V 4 bases, and 3 bases lay outside the gene matches. The CDR3 extends over 15 amino acids. Germline loops: CDR1 SGHAT, CDR2 FQNNGV. The CDR3 sequence is CASSSRDSSYNEQFF. CDR3 DNA sequence: TGTGCCAGCAGCTCCCGGGACAGCTCCTACAATGAGCAGTTCTTC.

To note about this clonotype: Its ends do not fully match the called genes, so a read error is possible. The chain combines TRBV11-3 with TRBJ2-3; D might be TRBD1 (5 bases). Gene TRBJ1-5 matches the end of the DNA better, so the J call may be wrong. This CDR3 spans 13 amino acids. Germline values: CDR1 SGHNT, CDR2 YENEEA. CDR3 bases: TGCGCCAGCAGACGGGGCAGCGGGGATACGCAGCATTTT. The encoded protein is CASRRGSGDTQHF.

In the case of this clonotype: The CDR3 does not end in the conserved phenylalanine or tryptophan, so this is likely a read error. The CDR3, as DNA: TGCGATGCTAGCCGGGACAGGGTCCCCTACGAGCAGTACTTA. Translated, it gives CDASRDRVPYEQYL. This chain joins TRBV20-1 and TRBJ2-7, with TRBD1 identical over 9 bases. This CDR3 has 14 residues. Germline V lookup: CDR1 DFQATT, CDR2 SNEGSKA (reference sequence).

The chain is built from TRBV6-5 and TRBJ2-4; D perhaps matches TRBD2 (7 bases). In germline, CDR1 is MNHEY, CDR2 SVGAGI. The CDR3 is made up of 17 amino acids. The CDR3 loop reads CTNIPSKGGGTKNIQYF. For the CDR3, the DNA is TGTACCAACATACCATCGAAAGGGGGAGGGACCAAAAACATTCAGTACTTC.

As for this clonotype: One base away lies a much larger clone, so this may be a sequencing read error. CDR3 sequence: CASSSRLAGEWTDMQYF. The CDR3 bases are TGTGCCAGCAGTTCGCGACTAGCGGGAGAATGGACAGATATGCAGTATTTT. This sequence joins TRBV28 and TRBJ2-3; 12 bases fit TRBD2. Per the germline V gene, CDR1 is MDHEN and CDR2 is SYDVKM. This CDR3 region has 17 residues. The variable domain in full, completed from reference TRBV28 and TRBJ2-3, reads DVKVTQSSRYLVKRTGEKVFLECVQDMDHENMFWYRQDPGLGLRLIYFSYDVKMKEKGDIPEGYSVSREKKERFSLILESASTNQTSMYLCASSSRLAGEWTDMQYFGPGTRLTVL.